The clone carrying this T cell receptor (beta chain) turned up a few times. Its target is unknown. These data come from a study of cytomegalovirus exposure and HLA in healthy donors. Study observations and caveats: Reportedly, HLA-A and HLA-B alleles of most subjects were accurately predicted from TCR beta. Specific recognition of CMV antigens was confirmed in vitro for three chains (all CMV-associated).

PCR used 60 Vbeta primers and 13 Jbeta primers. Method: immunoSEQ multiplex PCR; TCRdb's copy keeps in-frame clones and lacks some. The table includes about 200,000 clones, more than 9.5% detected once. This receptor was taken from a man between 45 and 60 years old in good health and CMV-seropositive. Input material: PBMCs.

Here the CDR3 reads CASSEAQGETQYF. The CDR3 DNA is TGCGCCAGCAGCGAAGCACAGGGAGAGACCCAGTACTTC. The rearrangement links TRBV4-1 to TRBJ2-5; D is possibly TRBD1 (6 bases). Looked up from germline, CDR1 is MGHRA and CDR2 is YSYEKL. Trimming left V 5 bases short and J 4 bases short, with 11 bases between. The CDR3 length is 13 residues.